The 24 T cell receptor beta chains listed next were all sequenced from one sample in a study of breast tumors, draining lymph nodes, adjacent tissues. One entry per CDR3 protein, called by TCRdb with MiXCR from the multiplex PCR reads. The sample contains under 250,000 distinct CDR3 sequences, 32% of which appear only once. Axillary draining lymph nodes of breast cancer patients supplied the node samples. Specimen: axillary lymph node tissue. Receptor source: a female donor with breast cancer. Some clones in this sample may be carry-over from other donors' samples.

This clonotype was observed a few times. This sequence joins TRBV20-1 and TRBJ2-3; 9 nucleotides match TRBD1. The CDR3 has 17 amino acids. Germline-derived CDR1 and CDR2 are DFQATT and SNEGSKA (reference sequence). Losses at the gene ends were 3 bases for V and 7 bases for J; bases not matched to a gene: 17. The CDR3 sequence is CSASQDRGRSGTNTQYF. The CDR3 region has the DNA TGCAGTGCTAGCCAGGACAGGGGAAGGTCTGGGACAAATACGCAGTATTTT.

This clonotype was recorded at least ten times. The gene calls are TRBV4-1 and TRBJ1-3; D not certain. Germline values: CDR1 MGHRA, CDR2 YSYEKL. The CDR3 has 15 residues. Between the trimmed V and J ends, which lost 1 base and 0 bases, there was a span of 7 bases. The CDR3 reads CASSQGMHSGNTIYF. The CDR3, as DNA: TGCGCCAGCAGCCAAGGGATGCACTCTGGAAACACCATATATTTT.

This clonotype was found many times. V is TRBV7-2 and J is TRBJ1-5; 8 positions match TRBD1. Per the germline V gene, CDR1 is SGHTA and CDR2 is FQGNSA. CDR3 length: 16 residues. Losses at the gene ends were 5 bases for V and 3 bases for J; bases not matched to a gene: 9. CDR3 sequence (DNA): TGTGCCAGCAGCCGGACAGGGACTAGGTTCAATCAGCCCCAGCATTTT. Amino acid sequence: CASSRTGTRFNQPQHF.

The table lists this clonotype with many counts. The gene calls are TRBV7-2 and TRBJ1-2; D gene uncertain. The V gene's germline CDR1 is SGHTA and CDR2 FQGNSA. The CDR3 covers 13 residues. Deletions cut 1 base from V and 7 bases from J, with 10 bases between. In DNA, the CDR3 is TGTGCCAGCAGCTTAGAGCCATCCGGTGGCTACACCTTC. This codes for CASSLEPSGGYTF.

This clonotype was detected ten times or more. In nucleotides, the CDR3 is TGTGCCAGCGGTCTTGGCGGGAGGGTCACCGGGGAGCTGTTTTTT. It yields the protein CASGLGGRVTGELFF. V usage is TRBV12-3 or TRBV12-4 and J usage is TRBJ2-2; 9 positions match TRBD2. V lost 8 bases, J lost 4 bases, and 8 bases stayed unmatched. This CDR3 has 15 residues.

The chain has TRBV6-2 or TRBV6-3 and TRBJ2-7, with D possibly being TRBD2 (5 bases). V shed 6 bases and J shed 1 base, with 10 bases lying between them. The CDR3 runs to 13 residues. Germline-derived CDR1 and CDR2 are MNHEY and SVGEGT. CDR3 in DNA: TGTGCCAGCAGGCCTAGCACGTCCTACGAGCAGTACTTC. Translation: CASRPSTSYEQYF.

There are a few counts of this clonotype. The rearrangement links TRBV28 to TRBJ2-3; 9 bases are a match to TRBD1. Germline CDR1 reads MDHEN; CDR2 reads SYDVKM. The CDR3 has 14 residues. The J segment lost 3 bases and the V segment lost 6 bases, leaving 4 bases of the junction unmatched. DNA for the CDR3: TGTGCCAGCAGCGAGGACAGGGGAACAGATACGCAGTATTTT. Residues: CASSEDRGTDTQYF.

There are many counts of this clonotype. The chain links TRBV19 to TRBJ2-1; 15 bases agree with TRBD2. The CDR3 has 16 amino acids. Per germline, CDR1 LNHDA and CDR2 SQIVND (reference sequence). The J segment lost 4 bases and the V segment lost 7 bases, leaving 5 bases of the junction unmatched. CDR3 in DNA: TGTGCCAGTACTATCGGACTAGCGGGAGGGTACAATGAGCAGTTCTTC. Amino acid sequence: CASTIGLAGGYNEQFF.

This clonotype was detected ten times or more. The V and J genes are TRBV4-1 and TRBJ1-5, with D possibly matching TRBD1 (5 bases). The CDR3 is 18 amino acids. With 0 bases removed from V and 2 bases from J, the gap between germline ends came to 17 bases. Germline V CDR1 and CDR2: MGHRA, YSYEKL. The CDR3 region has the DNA TGCGCCAGCAGCCAAGAGGGTATAGGGGTGGTTGGCAATCAGCCCCAGCATTTT. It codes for CASSQEGIGVVGNQPQHF.

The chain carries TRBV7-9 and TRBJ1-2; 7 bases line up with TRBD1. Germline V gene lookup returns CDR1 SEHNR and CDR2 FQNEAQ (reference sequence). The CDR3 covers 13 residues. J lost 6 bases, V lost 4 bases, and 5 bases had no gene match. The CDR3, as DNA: TGTGCCAGCAGCTCCACAGGGGCTCATGGCTACACCTTC. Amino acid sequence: CASSSTGAHGYTF.

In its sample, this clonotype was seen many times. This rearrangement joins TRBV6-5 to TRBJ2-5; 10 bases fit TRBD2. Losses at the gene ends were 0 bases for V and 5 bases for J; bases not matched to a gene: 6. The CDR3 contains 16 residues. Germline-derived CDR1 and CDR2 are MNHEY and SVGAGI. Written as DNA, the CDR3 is TGTGCCAGCAGTTACTCAAGCGGGAGGGCCTATGAGACCCAGTACTTC. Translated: CASSYSSGRAYETQYF.

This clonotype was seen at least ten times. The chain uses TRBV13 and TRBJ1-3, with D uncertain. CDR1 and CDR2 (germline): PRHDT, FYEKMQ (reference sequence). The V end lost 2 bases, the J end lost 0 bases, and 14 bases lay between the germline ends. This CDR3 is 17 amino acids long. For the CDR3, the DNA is TGTGCCAGCAGCTTAACTCCACATTGGTTCTCTGGAAACACCATATATTTT. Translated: CASSLTPHWFSGNTIYF. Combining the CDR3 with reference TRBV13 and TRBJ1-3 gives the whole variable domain AAGVIQSPRHLIKEKRETATLKCYPIPRHDTVYWYQQGPGQDPQFLISFYEKMQSDKGSIPDRFSAQQFSDYHSELNMSSLELGDSALYFCASSLTPHWFSGNTIYFGEGSWLTVV.

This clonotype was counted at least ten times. The CDR3 bases are TGCGCCAGCAGCTTGGAGCGGCTCACAGATACGCAGTATTTT. Protein product: CASSLERLTDTQYF. This chain links TRBV5-1 with TRBJ2-3; possible D gene TRBD2, 5 bases. Between the trimmed V and J ends, which lost 0 bases and 2 bases, there was a span of 7 bases. Germline lookup yields CDR1 SGHRS and CDR2 YFSETQ. The CDR3 sequence is 14 residues long.

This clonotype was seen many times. The CDR3 sequence is CASLRERVGHEQYF. The CDR3 coding sequence is TGTGCCAGCCTCCGAGAACGTGTCGGGCACGAGCAGTACTTC. This rearrangement joins TRBV6-1 to TRBJ2-7; D unclear. The V and J ends lost 8 bases and 5 bases respectively, with 19 bases between them. CDR1 is MNHNS, CDR2 SASEGT, per germline. This CDR3 spans 14 amino acids.

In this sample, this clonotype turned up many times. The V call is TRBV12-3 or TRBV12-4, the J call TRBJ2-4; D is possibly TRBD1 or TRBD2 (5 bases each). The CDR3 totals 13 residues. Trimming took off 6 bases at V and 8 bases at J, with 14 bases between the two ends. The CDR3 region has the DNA TGTGCCAGCAGGGGGACCGAAGGGGACATTCAGTACTTC. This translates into CASRGTEGDIQYF.

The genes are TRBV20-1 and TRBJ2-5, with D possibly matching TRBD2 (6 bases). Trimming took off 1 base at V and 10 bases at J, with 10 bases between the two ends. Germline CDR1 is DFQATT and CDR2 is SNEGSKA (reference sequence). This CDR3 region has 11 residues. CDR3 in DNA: TGCAGTGCTAGAGTTACGGGGGACCAGTACTTC. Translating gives CSARVTGDQYF.

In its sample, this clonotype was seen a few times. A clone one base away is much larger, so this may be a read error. The CDR3 protein is CSARALVYGSTF. DNA for the CDR3: TGCAGTGCTAGAGCGCTTGTCTATGGCTCCACCTTC. The gene calls are TRBV20-1 and TRBJ1-2; the D is unclear. This CDR3 region has 12 residues. Germline assignment: CDR1 DFQATT and CDR2 SNEGSKA (reference sequence).

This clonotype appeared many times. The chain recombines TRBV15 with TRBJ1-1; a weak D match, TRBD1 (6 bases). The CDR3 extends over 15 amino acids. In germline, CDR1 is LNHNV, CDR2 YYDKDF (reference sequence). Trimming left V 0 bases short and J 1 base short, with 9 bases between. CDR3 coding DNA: TGTGCCACCAGCAGAGATCCACAGGGGAACACTGAAGCTTTCTTT. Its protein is CATSRDPQGNTEAFF.

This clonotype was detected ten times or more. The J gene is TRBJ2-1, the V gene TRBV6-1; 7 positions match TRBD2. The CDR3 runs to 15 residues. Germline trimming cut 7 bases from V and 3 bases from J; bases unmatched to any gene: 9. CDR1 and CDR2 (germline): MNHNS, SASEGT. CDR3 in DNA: TGTGCCAGCACCGGACTAGGGAAGGGCTACAATGAGCAGTTCTTC. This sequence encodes CASTGLGKGYNEQFF.

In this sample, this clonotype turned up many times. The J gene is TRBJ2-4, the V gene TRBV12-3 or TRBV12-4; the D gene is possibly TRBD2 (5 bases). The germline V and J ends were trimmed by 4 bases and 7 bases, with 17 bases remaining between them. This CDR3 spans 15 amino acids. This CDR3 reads CASSSFTRLGNIQYF. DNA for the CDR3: TGTGCCAGCAGTTCCTTCACTAGACTGGGGAACATTCAGTACTTC.

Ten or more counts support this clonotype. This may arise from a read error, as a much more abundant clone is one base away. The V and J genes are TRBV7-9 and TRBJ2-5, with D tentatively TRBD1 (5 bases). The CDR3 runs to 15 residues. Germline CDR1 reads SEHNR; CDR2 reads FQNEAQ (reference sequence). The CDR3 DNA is TGTGCCAGCAGCTTAGGATCGACAGTCCAAGAGACCCAGCACTTC. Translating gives CASSLGSTVQETQHF.

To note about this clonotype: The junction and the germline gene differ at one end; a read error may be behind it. This CDR3 reads CASRQINSPLHF. The CDR3 nucleotides are TGTGCCAGCAGGCAGATCAATTCGCCCCTCCACTTT. The chain joins TRBV2 to TRBJ1-6; no reliable D call. Germline-derived CDR1 and CDR2 are SNHLY and FYNNEI. CDR3 length: 12 amino acids. The full variable domain, its missing parts supplied by reference TRBV2 and TRBJ1-6, is EPEVTQTPSHQVTQMGQEVILRCVPISNHLYFYWYRQILGQKVEFLVSFYNNEISEKSEIFDDQFSVERPDGSNFTLKIRSTKLEDSAMYFCASRQINSPLHFGNGTRLTVT.

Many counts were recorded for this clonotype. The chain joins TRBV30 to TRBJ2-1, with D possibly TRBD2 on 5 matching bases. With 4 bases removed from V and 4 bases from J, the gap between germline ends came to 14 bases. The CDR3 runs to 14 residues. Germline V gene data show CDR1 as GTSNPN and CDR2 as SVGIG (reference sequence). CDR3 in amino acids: CAWMEPGSYNEQFF. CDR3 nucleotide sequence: TGTGCCTGGATGGAACCGGGAAGTTACAATGAGCAGTTCTTC.

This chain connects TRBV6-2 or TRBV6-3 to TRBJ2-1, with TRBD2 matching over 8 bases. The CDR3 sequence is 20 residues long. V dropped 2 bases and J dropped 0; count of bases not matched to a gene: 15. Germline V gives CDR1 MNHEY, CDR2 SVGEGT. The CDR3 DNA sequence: TGTGCCAGCAGTTACCCTAGTTCGGCGGGGGGTCTCAGCTCCTACAATGAGCAGTTCTTC. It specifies CASSYPSSAGGLSSYNEQFF.